These 26 T cell receptor beta chains came from one sample sequenced in a study of shared clonotypes between healthy human individuals. This table comes from immunoSEQ multiplex PCR, and its TCRdb copy is limited to in-frame clones, with some not included. The sample shows 2 million to 2.5 million clones, about nine tenths of them seen only once. The sequenced material came from naive CD4+ T cells from PBMCs. The subset here: CD45RA+ positively selected. The source of these receptors is a young man in good health. Some clones in this sample may be carry-over from other donors' samples.

This CDR3 is CASSNPGAGTEAFF. CDR3 DNA: TGCGCCAGCAGCAACCCAGGGGCGGGGACTGAAGCTTTCTTT. The chain is built from TRBV5-1 and TRBJ1-1, with D possibly matching TRBD1 (6 bases). Deletions cut 4 bases from V and 5 bases from J, with 15 bases between. This CDR3 spans 14 amino acids. Germline CDR1 and CDR2: SGHRS and YFSETQ.

The rearrangement uses TRBV4-2 and TRBJ2-2, with D unclear. The CDR3 runs to 13 residues. The germline gives CDR1 LGHNA, CDR2 YNFKEQ. V lost 3 bases to trimming and J lost 6 bases, with 8 bases between them. The chain's CDR3 is CASSQTDPGELFF. The CDR3 DNA sequence: TGTGCCAGCAGCCAGACCGATCCCGGGGAGCTGTTTTTT.

The J gene is TRBJ1-1, the V gene TRBV19; unclear D gene. The CDR3 loop spans 14 amino acids. The germline V and J ends were trimmed by 8 bases and 4 bases, with 17 bases remaining between them. CDR1 is LNHDA, CDR2 SQIVND, per germline (reference sequence). CDR3 amino acids: CASRGIGQTTEAFF. The CDR3 nucleotides read TGTGCCAGTCGTGGAATCGGGCAGACCACTGAAGCTTTCTTT.

The chain combines TRBV10-3 with TRBJ2-1; TRBD2 matches at 13 bases. The ends lost 3 bases at V and 0 bases at J; junction bases unmatched: 5. The germline CDR1 and CDR2 sequences are ENHRY and SYGVKD. The CDR3 loop spans 18 amino acids. CDR3 sequence reads: CAISDRTSGRSSYNEQFF. The CDR3 DNA reads as TGTGCCATCAGTGATAGGACTAGCGGGAGAAGCTCCTACAATGAGCAGTTCTTC.

The J gene is TRBJ2-7, the V gene TRBV15; D possibly corresponds to TRBD1 (6 bases). The CDR3 has 15 residues. The germline V gene encodes CDR1 LNHNV and CDR2 YYDKDF (reference sequence). V shed 1 base and J shed 2 bases, with 12 bases lying between them. The CDR3 reads CATSRGTDPTYEQYF. In DNA form, the CDR3 reads TGTGCCACCAGCAGAGGGACAGACCCCACCTACGAGCAGTACTTC. Drawing the rest from reference TRBV15 and TRBJ2-7, the complete variable domain is DAMVIQNPRYQVTQFGKPVTLSCSQTLNHNVMYWYQQKSSQAPKLLFHYYDKDFNNEADTPDNFQSRRPNTSFCFLDIRSPGLGDTAMYLCATSRGTDPTYEQYFGPGTRLTVT.

This chain connects TRBV19 to TRBJ1-1; maybe TRBD1 (6 bases). CDR1 LNHDA and CDR2 SQIVND come from the germline V gene (reference sequence). With 2 bases removed from V and 11 bases from J, the gap between germline ends came to 21 bases. This CDR3 has 15 residues. CDR3 amino acids: CASSILGGQRFYAFF. CDR3 bases: TGTGCCAGTAGTATACTTGGGGGGCAGCGCTTTTATGCTTTCTTT.

In this sample, this clone turned up once. This chain joins TRBV28 and TRBJ1-5, with D perhaps matching TRBD1 (6 bases). The length of the CDR3 is 14 residues. The V gene lost 3 bases and the J gene lost 9 bases, with 15 bases spanning the gap. CDR1 and CDR2 from the germline V gene are MDHEN and SYDVKM. CDR3: CASSFGGPAGPQHF. CDR3 nucleotide sequence: TGTGCCAGCAGTTTCGGGGGGCCCGCGGGGCCCCAGCATTTT.

J is TRBJ2-4 and V is TRBV7-2; 12 nucleotides agree with TRBD2. This CDR3 spans 18 amino acids. Germline V CDR1 and CDR2: SGHTA, FQGNSA. With 5 bases clipped from V and 0 bases from J, the junction kept 8 bases outside the gene matches. The DNA of the CDR3 is TGTGCCAGCAGCGGTCCGGGACTAGCGGGTCCAGCCAAAAACATTCAGTACTTC. It translates to CASSGPGLAGPAKNIQYF.

The rearrangement uses TRBV28 and TRBJ2-7, with 8 positions matching TRBD2. V lost 2 bases to trimming and J lost 1 base; unmatched junction nucleotides: 10. This CDR3 has 17 amino acids. Germline V gene sequence: CDR1 MDHEN, CDR2 SYDVKM. CDR3 in DNA: TGTGCCAGCAGTTTAGGTAGCGGGGCGGTTTTTTCCTACGAGCAGTACTTC. Translating gives CASSLGSGAVFSYEQYF.

The V and J genes are TRBV6-5 and TRBJ1-1, with a possible D match to TRBD1 (5 bases). The CDR3 has 12 residues. V was cut by 6 bases and J by 6 bases, with 11 bases left in between. The V gene's germline CDR1 is MNHEY and CDR2 SVGAGI. The CDR3 bases are TGTGCCAGCAGGAGCAGGGTCGCTGAAGCTTTCTTT. It encodes CASRSRVAEAFF.

This chain uses TRBV28 with TRBJ2-3; no reliable D call. V lost 0 bases to trimming and J lost 0 bases, with 10 bases between them. This CDR3 has 16 residues. Germline V CDR1 and CDR2: MDHEN, SYDVKM. The CDR3 region is CASSLWAASSTDTQYF. In DNA form, the CDR3 reads TGTGCCAGCAGTTTATGGGCAGCATCTAGCACAGATACGCAGTATTTT.

The chain couples TRBV23-1 to TRBJ2-1; possible D gene TRBD1, 6 bases. Being an ORF, TRBV23-1 has a function that is uncertain. V dropped 8 bases and J dropped 7 bases, with 21 bases sitting between them. The length of the CDR3 is 15 residues. DNA for the CDR3: TGCGCCAGCCCTCTCCAGGACAGAAGGTTAAATGAGCAGTTCTTC. Its translation: CASPLQDRRLNEQFF.

The V and J genes are TRBV9 and TRBJ2-5; 14 positions agree with TRBD2. CDR1 and CDR2 from the germline V gene are SGDLS and YYNGEE. Trimming took 4 bases from V and 5 from J; bases not matched to a gene: 7. The CDR3 contains 16 residues. CDR3 amino acids: CASSTTSGRAGETQYF. CDR3 DNA: TGTGCCAGCAGCACGACTAGCGGGAGGGCGGGGGAGACCCAGTACTTC.

As concerns this clone: The identical CDR3 is also encoded by other nucleotide sequences in the sample. The genes are TRBV6-5 and TRBJ2-7; D may be TRBD1 (6 bases). Germline loops: CDR1 MNHEY, CDR2 SVGAGI. The CDR3 has 15 amino acids. V was pared by 2 bases and J by 4 bases, with 15 bases between. Written as DNA, the CDR3 is TGTGCCAGCAGTTACGGGCCGACAGGCGCTTACGAGCAGTACTTC. Translated: CASSYGPTGAYEQYF.

This clone was counted once. The V call is TRBV5-5, the J call TRBJ1-2; D is possibly TRBD1 (6 bases). Per germline, CDR1 SGHKS and CDR2 YYEKEE (reference sequence). The CDR3 loop spans 12 amino acids. The V end was cut by 4 bases, the J end by 7 bases, with 11 bases between. In nucleotides, the CDR3 is TGTGCCAGCAGCCTACAGGGAGGTGGCTACACCTTC. It is translated as CASSLQGGGYTF.

Concerning this clone itself: A read error may produce the germline difference seen at one junction end. This chain uses TRBV5-1 with TRBJ2-7; maybe TRBD2 (5 bases). The CDR3 sequence is 15 residues long. Per the germline V gene, CDR1 is SGHRS and CDR2 is YFSETQ. The CDR3 DNA reads as TGCGCCAGCAGGTTGGGAGTCGATACATCCTACGAGCAGTACTTC. Translation gives CASRLGVDTSYEQYF.

This chain links TRBV27 with TRBJ1-1; D may be TRBD1 (6 bases). The CDR3 loop spans 15 amino acids. CDR1 and CDR2 from the germline V gene are MNHEY and SMNVEV (reference sequence). The V end lost 5 bases, the J end lost 7 bases, and 20 bases lay between the germline ends. The chain's CDR3 is CASSPRQVLLGEAFF. Written as DNA, the CDR3 is TGTGCCAGCAGTCCCCGACAGGTCCTCCTTGGTGAAGCTTTCTTT.

This clone was found a few times. The V call is TRBV19, the J call TRBJ1-1, with 8 nucleotides matching TRBD1. This CDR3 has 12 residues. V shed 3 bases and J 13 bases; nucleotides not matched to a gene: 7. Germline V lookup: CDR1 LNHDA, CDR2 SQIVND (reference sequence). The DNA of the CDR3 is TGTGCCAGTAGTATTGGCGCAGGGGGCGGTTTCTTT. Its protein product is CASSIGAGGGFF.

The rearrangement joins TRBV27 to TRBJ2-2, with TRBD2 matching 7 bases. This CDR3 spans 15 amino acids. After removal of 5 bases from V and 3 bases from J, the junction contained 6 bases not matched to a gene. CDR1 and CDR2 from the germline V gene are MNHEY and SMNVEV (reference sequence). The CDR3 sequence is CASSKRDYHTGELFF. CDR3 nucleotides: TGTGCCAGCAGTAAACGGGACTATCACACCGGGGAGCTGTTTTTT.

The V call is TRBV25-1, the J call TRBJ2-1; 8 bases are shared with TRBD2. Germline V lookup: CDR1 MGHDK, CDR2 SYGVNS. The CDR3 has 15 residues. The junction had 7 bases not matched to a gene; V was cut back by 5 bases and J by 4 bases. The CDR3 here is CASSSVVAGYNEQFF. CDR3 DNA sequence: TGTGCCAGCAGTAGTGTGGTAGCGGGGTACAATGAGCAGTTCTTC.

The chain recombines TRBV21-1 with TRBJ2-7. TRBV21-1 is reported as a pseudogene. The CDR3 extends over 13 amino acids. CDR3 amino acids: CAISGTPLLEQYF. In nucleotides, the CDR3 is TGTGCCATCTCCGGGACGCCCTTGCTCGAGCAGTACTTC.

The chain uses TRBV19 and TRBJ2-3; no clear D gene. V lost 5 bases to trimming and J lost 2 bases, with 8 bases between them. Germline lookup yields CDR1 LNHDA and CDR2 SQIVND (reference sequence). This CDR3 comprises 13 residues. The CDR3 reads CASSPEFTDTQYF. CDR3 coding DNA: TGTGCCAGTAGTCCAGAATTCACAGATACGCAGTATTTT.

The V call is TRBV5-4, the J call TRBJ2-7; 9 bases map to TRBD1. Germline V gene lookup returns CDR1 SGHNT and CDR2 YYREEE (reference sequence). With 7 bases clipped from V and 0 bases from J, the junction kept 5 bases outside the gene matches. The CDR3 spans 14 residues. CDR3 DNA: TGTGCCAGCCGCCGGGACAGGGTCTCCTACGAGCAGTACTTC. It specifies CASRRDRVSYEQYF.

The rearrangement uses TRBV28 and TRBJ2-5; 11 nucleotides line up with TRBD1. The V gene's germline CDR1 is MDHEN and CDR2 SYDVKM. There are 16 residues in the CDR3. V trimming: 2 bases; J trimming: 5 bases; junction bases outside the gene matches: 7. DNA for the CDR3: TGTGCCAGCAGTTTACGGAGGACAGGGGGCGGTGAGACCCAGTACTTC. Translation gives CASSLRRTGGGETQYF.

The chain is built from TRBV28 and TRBJ1-2, with 7 bases aligning to TRBD1. V dropped 8 bases and J dropped 2; count of bases not matched to a gene: 2. The germline V gene encodes CDR1 MDHEN and CDR2 SYDVKM. The length of the CDR3 is 12 residues. CDR3 residues: CASGGQNYGYTF. The CDR3 DNA follows: TGTGCCAGCGGGGGACAGAACTATGGCTACACCTTC.

The chain carries TRBV19 and TRBJ2-5; D not resolved. Trimming stripped 5 bases from V and 4 bases from J, with 14 bases between. The CDR3 is made up of 14 amino acids. The germline V gene has CDR1 LNHDA and CDR2 SQIVND (reference sequence). The CDR3 reads CASSLGHAPETQYF. CDR3 in DNA: TGTGCCAGTAGTTTGGGCCATGCCCCAGAGACCCAGTACTTC.